This TCR beta chain was identified during a study of PD-L1 blockade in urothelial cancer. The wider study: Blood analysis took place 3 weeks (second dose) and 6 weeks after treatment start. Findings and limits, study-wide: Better survival was predicted by below-median pretreatment blood TCR clonality.

In regard to this clone: Its matching antigen is unknown.

Generated by immunoSEQ multiplex PCR, the TCRdb table keeps only in-frame clones and is missing some. The data contain roughly 24,000 clones, roughly 89% of them seen just once; the ten biggest clones take up roughly 10%. Sample time point: peripheral blood 6 weeks after treatment start. Germline-derived CDR1 and CDR2 are MNHEY and SMNVEV (reference sequence). V lost 4 bases, J lost 0 bases, and 13 bases lay in between. This CDR3 region has 16 residues. J is TRBJ1-3 and V is TRBV27; no definite D call. The specimen comprised PBMCs, sampled around atezolizumab (anti-PD-L1) treatment. The clonotype originates from a woman aged 60-70 years with urothelial cancer. The CDR3 nucleotides are TGTGCCAGCAGTTCACGAGGGCTAGACTCTGGAAACACCATATATTTT. The encoded protein is CASSSRGLDSGNTIYF.